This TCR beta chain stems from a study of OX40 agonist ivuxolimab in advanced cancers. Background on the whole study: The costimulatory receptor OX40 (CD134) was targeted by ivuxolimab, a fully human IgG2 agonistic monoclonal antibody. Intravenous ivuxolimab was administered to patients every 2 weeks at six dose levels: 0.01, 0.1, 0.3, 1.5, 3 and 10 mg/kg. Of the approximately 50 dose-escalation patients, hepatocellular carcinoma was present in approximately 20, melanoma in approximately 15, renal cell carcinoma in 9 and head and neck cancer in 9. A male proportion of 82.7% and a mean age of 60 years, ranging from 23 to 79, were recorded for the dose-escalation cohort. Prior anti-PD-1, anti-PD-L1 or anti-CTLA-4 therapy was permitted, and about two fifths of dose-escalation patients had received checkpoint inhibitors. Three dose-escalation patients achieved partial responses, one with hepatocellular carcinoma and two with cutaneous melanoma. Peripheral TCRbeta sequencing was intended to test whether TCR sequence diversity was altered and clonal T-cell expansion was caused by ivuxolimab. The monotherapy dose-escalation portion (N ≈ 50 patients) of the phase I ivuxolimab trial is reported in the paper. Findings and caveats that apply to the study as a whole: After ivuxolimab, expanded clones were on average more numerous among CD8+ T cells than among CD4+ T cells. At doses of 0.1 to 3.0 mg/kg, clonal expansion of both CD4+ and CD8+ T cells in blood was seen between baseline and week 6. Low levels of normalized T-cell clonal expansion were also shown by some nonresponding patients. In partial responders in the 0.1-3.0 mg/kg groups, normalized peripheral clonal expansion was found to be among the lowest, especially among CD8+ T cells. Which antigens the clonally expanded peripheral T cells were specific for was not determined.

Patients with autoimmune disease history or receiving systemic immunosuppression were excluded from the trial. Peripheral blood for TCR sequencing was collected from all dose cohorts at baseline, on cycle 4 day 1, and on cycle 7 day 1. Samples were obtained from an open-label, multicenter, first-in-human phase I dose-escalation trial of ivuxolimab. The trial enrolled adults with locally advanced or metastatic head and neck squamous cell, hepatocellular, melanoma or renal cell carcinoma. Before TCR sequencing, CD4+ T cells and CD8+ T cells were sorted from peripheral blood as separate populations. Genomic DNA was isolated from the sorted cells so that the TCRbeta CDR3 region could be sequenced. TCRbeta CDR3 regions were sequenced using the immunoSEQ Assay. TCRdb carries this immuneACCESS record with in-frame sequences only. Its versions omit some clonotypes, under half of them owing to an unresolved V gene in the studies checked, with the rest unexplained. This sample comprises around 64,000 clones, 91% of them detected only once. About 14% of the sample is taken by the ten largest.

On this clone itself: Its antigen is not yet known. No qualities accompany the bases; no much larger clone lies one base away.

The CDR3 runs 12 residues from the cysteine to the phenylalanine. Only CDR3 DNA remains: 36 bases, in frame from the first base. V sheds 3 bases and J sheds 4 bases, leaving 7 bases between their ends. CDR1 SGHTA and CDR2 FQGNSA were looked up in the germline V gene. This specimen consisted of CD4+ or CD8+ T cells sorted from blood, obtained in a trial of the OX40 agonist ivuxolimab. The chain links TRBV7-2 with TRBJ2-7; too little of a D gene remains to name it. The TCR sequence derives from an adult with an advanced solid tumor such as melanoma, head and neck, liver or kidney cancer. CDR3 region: CASSFGPYEQYF. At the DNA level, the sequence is TGTGCCAGCAGCTTTGGCCCATACGAGCAGTACTTC.